Described below is a single T cell receptor (beta chain) sequence and its context. These data come from a study of CD8 T cells in Susac syndrome. cDNA came from around 0.5 to 1 ug RNA primed by random hexamers. Across 54 Vbeta and 13 Jbeta, immunoSEQ multiplex PCR amplified TCR beta CDR3. TCRdb re-called the immunoSEQ multiplex PCR reads with MiXCR, one entry per CDR3 protein. The sample gives approximately 190,000 distinct CDR3 sequences, around 95% of which show up once; 0.16% is in the top ten. CDR1 SGDLS and CDR2 YYNGEE come from the germline V gene. The CDR3 runs to 16 residues. The junction had 5 bases not matched to a gene; V was cut back by 4 bases and J by 2 bases.

The origin of this receptor is a human donor with Susac syndrome. The sequenced material came from CD8+ T cells from PBMCs. The V call is TRBV9, the J call TRBJ2-6; 8 bases align to TRBD1. CDR3 in DNA: TGTGCCAGCAGCCCTCGGACAGGGACTGGGGCCAACGTCCTGACTTTC. Translation gives CASSPRTGTGANVLTF.